These T cell receptor beta chains were read from a single sample in a study of shared clonotypes between healthy human individuals. Sequencing used immunoSEQ multiplex PCR; TCRdb keeps in-frame clones, though not all of them. The data show 2,500,000 or so clones, with under 95% seen just once and 0.37% held by the top ten. Sequences were obtained from naive CD4+ T cells from PBMCs. The receptors shown here come from a man aged 18 to 29 in good health. Some clones in this sample may be carry-over from other donors' samples. Both conserved end residues are part of each CDR3. Each record gives: V gene, clone size, D gene, J gene, CDR3 protein, CDR3 DNA. A D gene is named only where the DNA matches it firmly. Expanded clones get a size class; other rows say once, few or many, or leave the size out.

TRBV25-1,.,.,TRBJ2-5,CASSSGFQGLETQYF,TGTGCCAGCAGTTCTGGCTTCCAGGGCCTAGAGACCCAGTACTTC
TRBV27,.,TRBD2,TRBJ2-1,CASSLGLDSAEQFF,TGTGCCAGCAGTTTAGGACTAGACAGCGCTGAGCAGTTCTTC
TRBV2,once,TRBD2,TRBJ2-7,CASSDLAGDYEQYF,TGTGCCAGCAGTGACCTAGCGGGGGACTACGAGCAGTACTTC
TRBV11-3,.,TRBD1,TRBJ1-2,CASSLGMLTGTGKDYGYTF,TGTGCCAGCAGCTTAGGGATGTTGACAGGGACAGGGAAGGACTATGGCTACACCTTC
TRBV11-1,.,.,TRBJ2-2,CASSQGNTGELFF,TGTGCCAGCAGCCAAGGGAACACCGGGGAGCTGTTTTTT
TRBV7-7,.,.,TRBJ2-2,CATRGADTGELFF,TGTGCCACCAGGGGGGCGGACACCGGGGAGCTGTTTTTT
TRBV7-8,.,TRBD2,TRBJ2-7,CASSSTRGPETSGRSYEQYF,TGTGCCAGCAGCTCCACCCGGGGACCAGAAACTAGCGGGAGGTCCTACGAGCAGTACTTC
TRBV28,.,TRBD2,TRBJ2-1,CASSSPSGRADNEQFF,TGTGCCAGCAGTTCCCCCTCGGGGAGGGCCGACAATGAGCAGTTCTTC
TRBV6-6,.,.,TRBJ1-2,CASSYSTGAWWGYTF,TGTGCCAGCAGTTACTCGACGGGGGCCTGGTGGGGCTACACCTTC
TRBV7-2,.,.,TRBJ1-1,CASSLLGVMNTEAFF,TGTGCCAGCAGCTTACTAGGGGTCATGAACACTGAAGCTTTCTTT
TRBV7-9,.,TRBD1,TRBJ2-1,CASSFTYSGQHNEQFF,TGTGCCAGCAGCTTTACTTACTCGGGACAGCACAATGAGCAGTTCTTC
TRBV6-6,.,.,TRBJ2-1,CASSYSTVSHNEQFF,TGTGCCAGCAGTTACTCGACCGTCAGTCACAATGAGCAGTTCTTC
TRBV6-6,.,.,TRBJ2-3,CASRDRWGTDTQYF,TGTGCCAGCAGGGATAGATGGGGCACAGATACGCAGTATTTT
TRBV19,once,.,TRBJ2-7,CASSPTVTYEQYF,TGTGCCAGTAGCCCGACAGTTACCTACGAGCAGTACTTC
TRBV29-1,.,.,TRBJ1-1,CSVSLLMNTEAFF,TGCAGCGTATCCCTACTGATGAACACTGAAGCTTTCTTT
TRBV4-1,.,TRBD2,TRBJ2-1,CASSQRSGTSSLGEQFF,TGCGCCAGCAGCCAAAGATCGGGGACTAGCTCCCTGGGGGAGCAGTTCTTC
TRBV28,.,.,TRBJ1-2,CAEVGRGGYGYTF,TGTGCCGAGGTGGGGAGGGGTGGTTATGGCTACACCTTC
TRBV27,.,.,TRBJ2-2,CASSRGMTTGELFF,TGTGCCAGCAGCCGGGGAATGACCACCGGGGAGCTGTTTTTT
TRBV9,.,.,TRBJ2-3,CASSVRALEDTQYF,TGTGCCAGCAGCGTCCGGGCACTTGAGGATACGCAGTATTTT
TRBV11-1,.,.,TRBJ1-4,CASSRGEGAEKLFF,TGTGCCAGCAGCCGCGGAGAGGGTGCTGAAAAACTGTTTTTT